Sequencing of this TCR beta chain was carried out in a study of blood T cell repertoires in COVID-19. For the study at large: Material from acute and convalescent COVID-19 was sourced from the United States, Italy and Spain. PBMCs, B-cell-depleted T cells, or T cells provided the cDNA or gDNA that made up the material.

The germline gives CDR1 ENHRY, CDR2 SYGVKD. V dropped 4 bases and J dropped 7; count of bases not matched to a gene: 5. The CDR3 length is 14 residues. In the original analysis: By means of reference gene primer amplification, nucleated cell counts were estimated. The repertoire was sequenced with immunoSEQ multiplex PCR; TCRdb's copy has only in-frame clones and lacks some. V and J calls and clone size follow that table, whereas D and trimming were derived from the DNA. The sample lists 60,000 to 65,000 clones; 70% to 80% were seen once. Only a few counts were recorded for this clone. This clonotype originated in a man aged 60 to 75 with acute or convalescent COVID-19. Sequencing used peripheral blood. J is TRBJ2-4 and V is TRBV10-3; TRBD1 aligns across 9 bases. The CDR3 DNA reads as TGTGCCATCAGTGGTTCCGGGACAGGGAACATTCAGTACTTC. Encoded protein: CAISGSGTGNIQYF.